This T cell receptor (beta chain) was sequenced for a study of cytomegalovirus exposure and HLA in healthy donors. There are a few counts of this clone. Antigen unknown. CDR1 is SQVTM and CDR2 is ANQGSEA in the germline V gene. Trimming shortened V by 0 bases and J by 6 bases, and 9 bases separated the two germline ends. This CDR3 comprises 13 residues. General study points: Most sequenced TCRs were rare (though some public TCRs occurred in many donors). Using a false discovery rate of 0.05, a later analysis showed that approximately 17,000 TCR beta sequences were associated with HLA alleles.

A multiplex PCR was run with 60 Vbeta primers and 13 Jbeta primers. TCRdb keeps only in-frame clones here, not all; method: immunoSEQ multiplex PCR. The table has 110,000 or so clones, under 85% seen once; the top ten hold approximately 7.7%. V gene TRBV29-1 combines with J gene TRBJ2-4; the D is unclear. The specimen sequenced was PBMCs. This clonotype was obtained from a woman aged 50 to 60 in good health and CMV-seropositive. The CDR3 reads CSVEEWQSNIQYF. CDR3 DNA: TGCAGCGTTGAAGAGTGGCAGTCAAACATTCAGTACTTC.